The rows below give T cell receptor beta chains drawn from one sample of a study of OX40 agonist ivuxolimab in advanced cancers. Assay: immunoSEQ multiplex PCR; the TCRdb copy retains only in-frame clones and omits some. The sample contains approximately 130,000 clones, 90% of which appear only once. The sequences come from CD4+ or CD8+ T cells sorted from blood, collected in a trial of the OX40 agonist ivuxolimab. These receptors came from an adult with an advanced solid tumor such as melanoma, head and neck, liver or kidney cancer. CDR3s include the opening cysteine and the closing phenylalanine or tryptophan. Fields, in order: V gene, clone size, D gene, J gene, CDR3 protein, CDR3 DNA. D genes are given only for firm matches. Some rows mark clone size as missing; the rest say once, few, many or name a class of expanded clone.

TRBV10-2	once	TRBD1	TRBJ2-7	CASSPGTEYEQYF	TGCGCCAGCAGCCCCGGGACAGAATACGAGCAGTACTTC
TRBV23-1	-	-	TRBJ1-1	CASSLRRANTEAFF	TGCGCCAGCAGTCTGCGCAGGGCAAACACTGAAGCTTTCTTT
TRBV9	-	-	TRBJ2-2	CASSVSGSPGELFF	TGTGCCAGCAGCGTTTCCGGGAGCCCCGGGGAGCTGTTTTTT
TRBV7-9	-	TRBD1	TRBJ2-2	CASSLGTGDTGELFF	TGTGCCAGCAGCTTAGGGACAGGGGACACCGGGGAGCTGTTTTTT
TRBV5-1	-	-	TRBJ2-7	CASSFRVNYEQYF	TGCGCCAGCAGCTTCCGCGTCAACTACGAGCAGTACTTC
TRBV21-1	-	-	TRBJ2-1	CASSSQGDEQFF	TGTGCCAGCAGCTCCCAGGGGGATGAGCAGTTCTTC
TRBV11-3	-	-	TRBJ1-5	CASSLFWDQPQHF	TGTGCCAGCAGCCTTTTTTGGGATCAGCCCCAGCATTTT
TRBV18	once	-	TRBJ2-3	CASSRDGGGGQSTQYF	TGTGCCAGCTCACGAGACGGGGGAGGGGGACAGTCCACGCAGTATTTT
TRBV19	-	-	TRBJ1-1	CASSISWKNTEAFF	TGTGCCAGTAGTATATCGTGGAAGAACACTGAAGCTTTCTTT
TRBV29-1	-	TRBD2	TRBJ2-2	CSVEDGASGKVGELFF	TGCAGCGTTGAAGATGGGGCTAGCGGGAAGGTCGGGGAGCTGTTTTTT
TRBV7-3	-	TRBD2	TRBJ2-1	CASSPPQAGAGNEQFF	TGTGCCAGCAGCCCCCCCCAAGCGGGAGCGGGGAATGAGCAGTTCTTC
TRBV25-1	-	-	TRBJ1-4	CASSGQSNEKLFF	TGTGCCAGCAGTGGGCAGTCAAATGAAAAACTGTTTTTT
TRBV19	once	TRBD2	TRBJ2-5	CASSTRLAGGGETQYF	TGTGCCAGTAGTACCAGACTAGCGGGCGGCGGAGAGACCCAGTACTTC
TRBV7-3	-	-	TRBJ1-2	CASSLGREGGYTF	TGTGCCAGCAGCTTAGGCAGGGAAGGGGGCTACACCTTC
TRBV15	-	-	TRBJ2-3	CATSTGTTPDTQYF	TGTGCCACCAGCACCGGTACTACTCCAGATACGCAGTATTTT
TRBV7-9	-	-	TRBJ1-2	CASSLENYGYTF	TGTGCCAGCAGCCTAGAAAACTATGGCTACACCTTC
TRBV7-6	-	-	TRBJ2-2	CASSLGRTGELFF	TGTGCCAGCAGCTTAGGCCGTACCGGGGAGCTGTTTTTT
TRBV2	few	TRBD1	TRBJ1-5	CASRIGTDQNQPQHF	TGTGCCAGCAGAATTGGGACAGACCAAAATCAGCCCCAGCATTTT